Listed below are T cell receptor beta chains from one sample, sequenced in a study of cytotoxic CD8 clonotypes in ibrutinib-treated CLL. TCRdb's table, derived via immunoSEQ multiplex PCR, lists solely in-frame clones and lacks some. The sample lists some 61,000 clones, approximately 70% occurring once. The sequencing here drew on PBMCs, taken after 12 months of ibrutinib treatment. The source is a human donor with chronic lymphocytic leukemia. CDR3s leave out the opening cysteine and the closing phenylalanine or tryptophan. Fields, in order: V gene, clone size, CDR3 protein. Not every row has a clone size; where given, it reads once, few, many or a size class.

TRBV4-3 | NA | ASSATVYSNQPQH
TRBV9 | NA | ASSVQTGTGSSPLH
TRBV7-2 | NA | ASSSTSGGPGYNEQF
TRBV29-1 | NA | SAPVRRGRSPLH
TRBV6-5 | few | ATRGGVGGYT
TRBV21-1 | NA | ASSKAEGQTSGLAKNIQY
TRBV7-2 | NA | ASSLVVQGNTEAF
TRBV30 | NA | AKGDALGPGD
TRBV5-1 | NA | ASSPSGGATDTQY
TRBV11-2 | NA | ASSPWGDRTEAF